This T cell receptor beta chain appears in the sequencing data of a study of CD4 T cells in relation to SARS-CoV-2 and coronaviruses. Study background: Shared crossreactive spike epitopes were mapped to their HLA restriction.

Germline trimming cut 8 bases from V and 4 bases from J; bases unmatched to any gene: 13. Germline-derived CDR1 and CDR2 are LGHNA and YNFKEQ. CDR3 length: 17 residues. Sequenced by immunoSEQ multiplex PCR; TCRdb stores in-frame clones only, minus some. The table records tens of thousands of clones, approximately 95% of them present only once. The unexposed donors gave CD4+ T cells in about 2011-2018, prior to COVID-19. Study conclusions and caveats: No donor gave both pre-pandemic and post-infection samples. Culture-expanded clones reflect memory recall rather than primary priming during culture.

As concerns this clone: Its antigen remains unidentified.

This TCR came from a human donor in good health. The sequenced sample was naive CD4+ T cells from PBMCs. Subset defined: naive CD4+ T cells isolated by negative enrichment. The chain uses TRBV4-2 and TRBJ1-3; TRBD1 matches at 11 bases. DNA of the CDR3: TGTGCCAGCCGACCTCACGGACAGGGGGCAATAGGAAACACCATATATTTT. Its protein is CASRPHGQGAIGNTIYF.